This TCR beta chain came from a study of T cells after yellow fever vaccination. The V gene lost 3 bases and the J gene lost 9 bases, with 9 bases spanning the gap. The germline CDR1 and CDR2 sequences are ENHRY and SYGVKD. The CDR3 runs 12 residues. TCRdb independently ran MiXCR on the 5' RACE reads; one entry per CDR3 protein. The data show hundreds of thousands of distinct CDR3 sequences, 18% seen once. This receptor was identified in a man between 18 and 29 years old who received the YFV17D yellow fever vaccine. The material was PBMCs, obtained before the yellow fever booster vaccination. This chain joins TRBV10-3 and TRBJ2-1; no definite D call. This CDR3 reads CAISEMVVEQFF. The CDR3 DNA reads TGTGCCATCAGTGAAATGGTTGTTGAGCAGTTCTTC.